The subject of this entry is one T cell receptor beta chain. Via MiXCR, TCRdb re-called the RT-PCR reads, giving one row per CDR3 protein. The sample lists fewer than 800,000 distinct CDR3 sequences, approximately 15% occurring once. Germline-derived CDR1 and CDR2 are MDHEN and SYDVKM. The CDR3 is made up of 12 amino acids. This sequence was found in a female donor in good health, serving as a healthy control. Specimen: memory CD4+ T cells from blood. The genes are TRBV28 and TRBJ2-1, with D possibly being TRBD2 (6 bases). The CDR3 protein is CVSGTRNNEQFF. In nucleotides, the CDR3 is TGTGTTTCCGGGACTCGTAACAATGAGCAGTTCTTC.